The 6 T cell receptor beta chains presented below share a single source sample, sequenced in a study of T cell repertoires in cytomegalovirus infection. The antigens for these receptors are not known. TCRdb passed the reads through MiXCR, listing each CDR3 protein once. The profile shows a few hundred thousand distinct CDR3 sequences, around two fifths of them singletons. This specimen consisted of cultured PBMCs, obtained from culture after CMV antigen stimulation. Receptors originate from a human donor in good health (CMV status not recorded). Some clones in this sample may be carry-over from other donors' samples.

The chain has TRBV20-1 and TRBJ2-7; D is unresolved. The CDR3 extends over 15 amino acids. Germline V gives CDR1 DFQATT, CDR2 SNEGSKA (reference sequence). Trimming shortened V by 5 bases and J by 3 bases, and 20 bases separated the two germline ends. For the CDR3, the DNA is TGCAGTGCTGATCTGATTGGGCAGCCCTACTACGAGCAGTACTTC. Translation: CSADLIGQPYYEQYF.

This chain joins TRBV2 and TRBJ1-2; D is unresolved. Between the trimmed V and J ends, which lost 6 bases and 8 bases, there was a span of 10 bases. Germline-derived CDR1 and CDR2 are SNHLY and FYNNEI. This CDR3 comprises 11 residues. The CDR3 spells CASRLGLGYTF. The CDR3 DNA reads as TGTGCCAGCAGGCTTGGACTCGGCTACACCTTC.

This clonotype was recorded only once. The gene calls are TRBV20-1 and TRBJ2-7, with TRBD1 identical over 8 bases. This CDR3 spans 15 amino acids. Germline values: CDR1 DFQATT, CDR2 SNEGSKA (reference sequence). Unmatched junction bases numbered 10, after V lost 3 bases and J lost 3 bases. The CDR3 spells CSASTGTGPHYEQYF. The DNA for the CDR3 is TGCAGTGCTAGTACCGGGACAGGTCCCCACTACGAGCAGTACTTC.

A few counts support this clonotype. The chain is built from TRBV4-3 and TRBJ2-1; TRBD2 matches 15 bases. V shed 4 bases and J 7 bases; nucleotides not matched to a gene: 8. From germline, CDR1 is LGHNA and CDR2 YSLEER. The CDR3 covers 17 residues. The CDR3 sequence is CASSRETGTSGRNEQFF. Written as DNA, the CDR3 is TGCGCCAGCAGCCGCGAGACCGGGACTAGCGGGAGGAATGAGCAGTTCTTC.

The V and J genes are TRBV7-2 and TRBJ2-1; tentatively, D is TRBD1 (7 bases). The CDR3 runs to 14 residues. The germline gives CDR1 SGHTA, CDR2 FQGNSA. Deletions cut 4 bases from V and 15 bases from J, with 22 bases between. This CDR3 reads CASSSTRGGPRAFF. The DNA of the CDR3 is TGTGCCAGCAGCTCGACTAGAGGGGGCCCACGGGCGTTCTTC.

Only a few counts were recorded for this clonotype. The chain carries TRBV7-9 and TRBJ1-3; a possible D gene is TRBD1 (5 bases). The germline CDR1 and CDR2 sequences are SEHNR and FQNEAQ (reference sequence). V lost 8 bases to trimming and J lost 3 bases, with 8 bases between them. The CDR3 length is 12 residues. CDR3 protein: CASGRGGNTIYF. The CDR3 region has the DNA TGTGCCAGCGGAAGGGGTGGAAACACCATATATTTT.